The 9 T cell receptor beta chains below all came from one sample that was sequenced in a study of cytomegalovirus exposure and HLA in healthy donors (dated by TCRdb to 2016 to 2017). Libraries were prepared through the immunoSEQ multiplex PCR assay. For the multiplex PCR, a mixture combining 60 forward primers for TCR Vbeta segments and 13 reverse primers for TCR Jbeta segments was used. What TCRdb holds here is the immuneACCESS table cut down to in-frame rearrangements. Part of the clones is not present; checked against another copy, under half of the missing clones reflect an unresolved V gene, and the others are unexplained. The sample yields more than 85,000 clones; 79% were counted once. Of the sample, about 3.1% falls within the top ten clones. Sequenced material: PBMCs. These receptors were collected from a male donor in good health and CMV-seropositive.

CDR3 in amino acids: CASSPDRVDQPQHF. CDR3 in DNA: TGTGCCAGCTCACCGGACAGGGTGGATCAGCCCCAGCATTTT. The chain has TRBV18 and TRBJ1-5; 8 bases agree with TRBD1. Germline values: CDR1 KGHSH, CDR2 LQKENI. CDR3 length: 14 amino acids. V gave up 3 bases and J gave up 5 bases; unmatched junction bases: 3.

The chain couples TRBV29-1 to TRBJ1-1, with a tentative D call TRBD1 (6 bases). Germline-derived CDR1 and CDR2 are SQVTM and ANQGSEA. CDR3 length equals 14 residues. V lost 8 bases and J 4 bases, leaving 20 bases between the germline ends. CDR3 coding DNA: TGCAGCTCCCGGGGGGGGCAGGGGAGCACTGAAGCTTTCTTT. Its protein is CSSRGGQGSTEAFF.

V gene TRBV10-1 combines with J gene TRBJ2-3; 7 nucleotides match TRBD2. The CDR3 is 16 residues long. The germline V gene encodes CDR1 WNHNN and CDR2 SYGVQD (reference sequence). V shed 3 bases, J shed 4 bases, and the junction held 10 bases outside the gene matches. DNA for the CDR3: TGCGCCAGCAGTGACCACGGACTAGTTCCTGCAGATACGCAGTATTTT. Translated, it gives CASSDHGLVPADTQYF.

The V gene is TRBV29-1, the J gene TRBJ2-7, with a possible D match to TRBD1 (5 bases). The CDR3 extends over 12 amino acids. Trimming shortened V by 8 bases and J by 4 bases, and 15 bases separated the two germline ends. Per germline, CDR1 SQVTM and CDR2 ANQGSEA. This chain's CDR3 is CSCRYRTYEQYF. The CDR3, as DNA: TGCAGCTGCCGGTACAGGACATACGAGCAGTACTTC.

The table lists this clone with a few counts. This sequence joins TRBV4-1 and TRBJ1-4, with D perhaps matching TRBD1 (5 bases). The CDR3 is made up of 12 amino acids. V dropped 4 bases and J dropped 10 bases, with 10 bases sitting between them. CDR1 MGHRA and CDR2 YSYEKL come from the germline V gene. CDR3 nucleotide sequence: TGCGCCAGCAGCCCCCAGGGTGCAAAACTGTTTTTT. This translates into CASSPQGAKLFF.

The CDR3 sequence: CASTQGLSYEQYF. CDR3 coding DNA: TGTGCCAGCACCCAGGGATTATCCTACGAGCAGTACTTC. The chain has TRBV7-9 and TRBJ2-7; D is possibly TRBD1 (5 bases). The V gene lost 7 bases and the J gene lost 1 base, with 11 bases spanning the gap. Germline V gives CDR1 SEHNR, CDR2 FQNEAQ (reference sequence). The CDR3 consists of 13 residues.

V and J are TRBV30 and TRBJ2-5, with TRBD1 matching over 7 bases. CDR3 length: 12 residues. Germline loops: CDR1 GTSNPN, CDR2 SVGIG (reference sequence). V shed 3 bases and J 5 bases; nucleotides not matched to a gene: 3. CDR3 nucleotide sequence: TGTGCCTGGAGCTCCAGGGGGGAGACCCAGTACTTC. It translates to CAWSSRGETQYF.

Here the CDR3 reads CASSQAKGAGGPNEQFF. CDR3 bases: TGCGCCAGCAGCCAAGCTAAGGGGGCGGGGGGCCCGAATGAGCAGTTCTTC. This chain uses TRBV4-3 with TRBJ2-1; tentative D call: TRBD2 (8 bases). The CDR3 runs 17 residues. V was pared by 1 base and J by 7 bases, with 20 bases between. Germline V CDR1 and CDR2: LGHNA, YSLEER.

This chain connects TRBV29-1 to TRBJ2-7, with D maybe TRBD1 (5 bases). Between the trimmed V and J ends, which lost 2 bases and 6 bases, there was a span of 8 bases. Germline CDR1 reads SQVTM; CDR2 reads ANQGSEA. The CDR3 is made up of 11 amino acids. The CDR3 nucleotides are TGCAGCGTTGAAACAGGTGTCGAGCAGTACTTC. Protein sequence: CSVETGVEQYF.